A single sample gave rise to the 15 T cell receptor beta chains below, sequenced in a study of T cells expressing NK-cell markers. TCRdb processed the 5' RACE reads again and assigns one entry to each CDR3 protein, with no DNA. The sample holds 400,000 or so distinct CDR3 sequences. The material sequenced was blood T cells: a sorted CD56 or NKG2C T cell subset, CD4+ or CD8+ T cells, or bulk PBMC T cells (not recorded which). These receptors were collected from a woman in her forties or fifties in good health.

The rearrangement links TRBV7-8 to TRBJ2-1; the D call from TCRdb, TRBD1, cannot be confirmed without DNA. CDR3 length equals 15 residues. Germline V gene data show CDR1 as SGHVS and CDR2 as FQNEAQ. CDR3: CASSLWAGSNNEQFF.

The chain is built from TRBV6-2 or TRBV6-3 and TRBJ1-1; TCRdb's assignment of TRBD1 cannot be checked, as there is no DNA. CDR3 size: 16 residues. Germline V CDR1 and CDR2: MNHEY, SVGEGT. This chain's CDR3 is CASSYGRNRGSPEAFF.

The rearrangement joins TRBV5-1 to TRBJ1-4. CDR1 and CDR2 from the germline V gene are SGHRS and YFSETQ. The CDR3 is 15 amino acids. CDR3: CASSFVEATNEKLFF.

The chain has TRBV6-5 and TRBJ2-5. Per germline, CDR1 MNHEY and CDR2 SVGAGI. This CDR3 has 12 residues. This chain's CDR3 is CASSYDGETQYF.

V gene TRBV20-1 combines with J gene TRBJ2-4; TCRdb designates TRBD2, a call that cannot be tested without DNA. Germline-derived CDR1 and CDR2 are DFQATT and SNEGSKA (reference sequence). The CDR3 runs to 15 residues. The CDR3 reads CSASPLAGVPLTQYF.

CDR3: CASSLLGQGNQPQHF. This rearrangement joins TRBV12-3 or TRBV12-4 to TRBJ1-5; the TRBD1 assignment by TCRdb is unverifiable without DNA. The CDR3 spans 15 residues.

The CDR3 sequence is CASSDSNEKLFF. The chain uses TRBV6-5 and TRBJ1-4; TCRdb proposes TRBD1, but this gene call is untestable without DNA. The CDR3 loop spans 12 amino acids. Germline values: CDR1 MNHEY, CDR2 SVGAGI.

CDR3: CASSEYVGGSSYNEQFF. The chain links TRBV25-1 to TRBJ2-1; absent DNA, TCRdb's TRBD1 call cannot be checked. This CDR3 has 17 residues. Germline V lookup: CDR1 MGHDK, CDR2 SYGVNS.

The rearrangement joins TRBV18 to TRBJ2-1; TCRdb's D call of TRBD2 is untestable without DNA. CDR3 size: 17 residues. Germline V gene data show CDR1 as KGHSH and CDR2 as LQKENI. The CDR3: CASSPSGTSGAVNEQFF.

The chain employs TRBV25-1 and TRBJ2-6; TCRdb reports TRBD2, a call that lacks DNA to check it against. This CDR3 is built from 16 residues. CDR1 and CDR2 from the germline V gene are MGHDK and SYGVNS. CDR3 sequence: CASSEPDYSGANVLTF.

The CDR3 protein is CASSSSQGGQVGQFF. The chain links TRBV5-1 to TRBJ2-1; TCRdb designates TRBD1, a call that cannot be tested without DNA. CDR3 length equals 15 residues. Germline V gene sequence: CDR1 SGHRS, CDR2 YFSETQ.

CDR3 in amino acids: CSAKREYYEQYF. The genes are TRBV20-1 and TRBJ2-7. This CDR3 comprises 12 residues. Germline CDR1 DFQATT, CDR2 SNEGSKA (reference sequence).

The gene calls are TRBV4-1 and TRBJ1-1; TCRdb gives TRBD1 as the D gene, but with no DNA this cannot be confirmed. Germline loops: CDR1 MGHRA, CDR2 YSYEKL. The CDR3 is 14 amino acids. CDR3 sequence: CASSQVLPGTGAFF.

The CDR3 region is CSARDTTDTQYF. The rearrangement uses TRBV29-1 and TRBJ2-3; absent DNA, TCRdb's TRBD1 call cannot be checked. The CDR3 spans 12 residues. Germline V gene lookup returns CDR1 SQVTM and CDR2 ANQGSEA.

V gene TRBV29-1 combines with J gene TRBJ2-5; the TCRdb call, TRBD2, lacks DNA for checking. Germline values: CDR1 SQVTM, CDR2 ANQGSEA. This CDR3 region has 14 residues. The chain's CDR3 is CSVEGWTSEETQYF. The variable domain in full, completed from reference TRBV29-1 and TRBJ2-5, reads SAVISQKPSRDICQRGTSLTIQCQVDSQVTMMFWYRQQPGQSLTLIATANQGSEATYESGFVIDKFPISRPNLTFSTLTVSNMSPEDSSIYLCSVEGWTSEETQYFGPGTRLLVL.